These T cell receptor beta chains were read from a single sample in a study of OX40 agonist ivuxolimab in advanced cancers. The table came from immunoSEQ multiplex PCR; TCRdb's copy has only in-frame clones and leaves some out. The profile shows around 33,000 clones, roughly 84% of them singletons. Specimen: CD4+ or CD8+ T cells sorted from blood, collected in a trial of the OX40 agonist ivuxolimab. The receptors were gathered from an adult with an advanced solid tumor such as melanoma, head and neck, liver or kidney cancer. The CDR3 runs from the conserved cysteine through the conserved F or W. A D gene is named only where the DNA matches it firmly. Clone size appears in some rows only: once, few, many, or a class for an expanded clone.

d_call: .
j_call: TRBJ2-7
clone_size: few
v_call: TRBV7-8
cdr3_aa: CASSRHRGSSYEQYF
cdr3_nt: TGTGCCAGCAGCCGTCACAGAGGGAGCTCCTACGAGCAGTACTTC

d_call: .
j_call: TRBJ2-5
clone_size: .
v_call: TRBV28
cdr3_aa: CASHGGTKETQYF
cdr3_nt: TGTGCCAGTCATGGGGGGACCAAGGAGACCCAGTACTTC

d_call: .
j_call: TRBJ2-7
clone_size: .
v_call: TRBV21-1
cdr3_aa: CASTQAYEQYF
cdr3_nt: TGTGCCAGCACCCAAGCCTACGAGCAGTACTTC

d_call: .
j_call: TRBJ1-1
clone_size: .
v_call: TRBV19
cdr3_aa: CASSFTMNTEAFF
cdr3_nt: TGTGCCAGTAGTTTTACGATGAACACTGAAGCTTTCTTT

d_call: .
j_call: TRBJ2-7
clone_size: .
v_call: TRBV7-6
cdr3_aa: CASSLGVGAADYEQYF
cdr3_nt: TGTGCCAGCAGCTTAGGGGTGGGGGCCGCCGACTACGAGCAGTACTTC

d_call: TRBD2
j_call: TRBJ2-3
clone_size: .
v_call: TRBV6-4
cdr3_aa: CASSEAAGGPDTQYF
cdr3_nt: TGTGCCAGCAGTGAAGCCGCGGGGGGGCCAGATACGCAGTATTTT

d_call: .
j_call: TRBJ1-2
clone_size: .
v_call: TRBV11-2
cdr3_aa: CASSLDPGRNYGYTF
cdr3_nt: TGTGCCAGCAGCTTGGATCCAGGGAGAAACTATGGCTACACCTTC

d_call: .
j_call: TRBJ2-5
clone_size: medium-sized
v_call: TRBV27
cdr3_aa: CASSLFRGSETQYF
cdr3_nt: TGTGCCAGCAGTTTATTCCGGGGTTCGGAGACCCAGTACTTC

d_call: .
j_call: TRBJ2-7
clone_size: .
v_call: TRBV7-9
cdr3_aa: CASSFLTGVEQYF
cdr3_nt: TGTGCCAGCAGCTTCCTGACAGGCGTCGAGCAGTACTTC

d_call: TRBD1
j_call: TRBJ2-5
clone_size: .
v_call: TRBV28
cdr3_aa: CASSLTPGQVGETQYF
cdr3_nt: TGTGCCAGCAGTTTAACACCGGGACAGGTCGGGGAGACCCAGTACTTC

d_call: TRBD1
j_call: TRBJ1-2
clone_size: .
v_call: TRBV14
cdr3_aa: CASSQYQGGGYTF
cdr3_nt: TGTGCCAGCAGCCAGTATCAGGGGGGCGGCTACACCTTC

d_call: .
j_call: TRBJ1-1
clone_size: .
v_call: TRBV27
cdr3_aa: CASSVGSEAFF
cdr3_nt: TGTGCCAGCAGTGTCGGGAGTGAAGCTTTCTTT

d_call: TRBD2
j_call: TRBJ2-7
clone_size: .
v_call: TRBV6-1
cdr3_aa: CASRPPGGGAYEQYF
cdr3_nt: TGTGCCAGCAGACCACCGGGCGGGGGGGCCTACGAGCAGTACTTC

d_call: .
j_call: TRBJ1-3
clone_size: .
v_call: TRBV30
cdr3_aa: CAWSVGQSSGNTIYF
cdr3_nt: TGTGCCTGGAGTGTAGGGCAGAGCTCTGGAAACACCATATATTTT

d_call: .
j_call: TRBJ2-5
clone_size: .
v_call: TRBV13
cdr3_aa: CASSSLWLTQETQYF
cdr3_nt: TGTGCCAGCAGCTCCCTCTGGCTAACACAAGAGACCCAGTACTTC

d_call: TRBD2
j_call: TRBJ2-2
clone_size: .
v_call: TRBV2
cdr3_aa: CASRGLAGNTGELFF
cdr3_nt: TGTGCCAGCAGAGGACTAGCGGGGAACACCGGGGAGCTGTTTTTT

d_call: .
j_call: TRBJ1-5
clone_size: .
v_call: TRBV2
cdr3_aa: CASRVRANNQPQHF
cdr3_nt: TGTGCCAGCAGAGTCAGGGCAAACAATCAGCCCCAGCATTTT

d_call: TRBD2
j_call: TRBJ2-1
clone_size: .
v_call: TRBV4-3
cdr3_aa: CASSQRTSGELYNEQFF
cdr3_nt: TGCGCCAGCAGCCAGAGGACTAGCGGGGAATTATACAATGAGCAGTTCTTC

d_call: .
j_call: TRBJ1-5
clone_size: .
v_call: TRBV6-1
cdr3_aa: CASSNPGGEAQPQHF
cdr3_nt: TGTGCCAGCAGTAACCCCGGGGGGGAGGCTCAGCCCCAGCATTTT

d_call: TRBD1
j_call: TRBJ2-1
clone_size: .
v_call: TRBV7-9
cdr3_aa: CASSPPGQGAGEQFF
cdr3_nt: TGTGCCAGCAGCCCCCCGGGACAGGGGGCAGGGGAGCAGTTCTTC

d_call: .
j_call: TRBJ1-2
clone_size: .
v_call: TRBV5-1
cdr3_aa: CASSLAAGTVNYGYTF
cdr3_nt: TGCGCCAGCAGCTTGGCCGCCGGGACGGTGAACTATGGCTACACCTTC

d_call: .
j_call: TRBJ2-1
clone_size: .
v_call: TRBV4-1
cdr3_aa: CASSPLVGQREVDEQFF
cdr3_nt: TGCGCCAGCAGCCCCTTAGTGGGACAAAGGGAAGTCGATGAGCAGTTCTTC